Detailed here is one TCR beta chain. The antigen is undetermined. This sample stems from a study of cytomegalovirus exposure and HLA in healthy donors. Study observations and caveats: In an earlier analysis, productive rearrangement rates for most beta V segments clustered near 87% or 30%. Judged likely to be a sequencing artifact was a cluster of highly shared sequence variants. In a later analysis, CMV-associated beta chains were mostly HLA-associated, it appeared.

The CDR3 spans 14 residues. V gave up 6 bases and J gave up 5 bases, with 13 bases separating them. CDR1 is MNHNY and CDR2 is SVGAGI in the germline V gene (reference sequence). The PCR had 60 Vbeta and 13 Jbeta primers. This table comes from immunoSEQ multiplex PCR, and its TCRdb copy is limited to in-frame clones, with some not included. The data contain tens of thousands of clones, approximately 65% of them singletons. This sequence joins TRBV6-6 and TRBJ2-2, with TRBD1 as a possible D gene (6 bases). This sequence originates from a man between 25 and 39 years old in good health and CMV-seronegative. The specimen was PBMCs. CDR3 loop: CASRPQGNTGELFF. In DNA form, the CDR3 reads TGTGCCAGCAGACCACAGGGTAATACCGGGGAGCTGTTTTTT.